A single sample is the source of the 18 T cell receptor beta chains below, sequenced in a study of blood T cell repertoires in COVID-19. Using immunoSEQ multiplex PCR, the repertoire was profiled, and TCRdb retains in-frame clones only, with some absent. Of 140,000 to 150,000 clones listed, approximately 90% are singletons. The material sequenced was peripheral blood. The receptors here all came from a human donor in a cohort sampled during active COVID-19.

The V gene is TRBV9, the J gene TRBJ1-3; 10 bases align to TRBD1. With V trimmed by 4 bases and J by 9 bases, 7 bases remained unmatched. Germline CDR1 reads SGDLS; CDR2 reads YYNGEE. The CDR3 is made up of 14 amino acids. For the CDR3, the DNA is TGTGCCAGCAGCTCTCGACAGGGGGCTCGCACCATATATTTT. It encodes CASSSRQGARTIYF.

This chain joins TRBV29-1 and TRBJ2-5; D may be TRBD1 (6 bases). V shed 4 bases and J shed 7 bases, with 10 bases lying between them. The CDR3 loop spans 11 amino acids. Germline V CDR1 and CDR2: SQVTM, ANQGSEA. Written as DNA, the CDR3 is TGCAGCGTTGCAAAAGGGGGGACCCAGTACTTC. Translating gives CSVAKGGTQYF.

V gene TRBV2 combines with J gene TRBJ2-3; TRBD1 aligns across 11 bases. Germline loops: CDR1 SNHLY, CDR2 FYNNEI. The trim removed 6 bases at V and 5 bases at J, leaving 7 bases unmatched. The CDR3 length is 15 residues. CDR3 DNA sequence: TGTGCCAGCAGCCAGGACAGGGGGCTAGGAGATACGCAGTATTTT. It specifies CASSQDRGLGDTQYF. The whole variable domain, remainder taken from reference TRBV2 and TRBJ2-3, is EPEVTQTPSHQVTQMGQEVILRCVPISNHLYFYWYRQILGQKVEFLVSFYNNEISEKSEIFDDQFSVERPDGSNFTLKIRSTKLEDSAMYFCASSQDRGLGDTQYFGPGTRLTVL.

V is TRBV2 and J is TRBJ2-7, with 7 positions matching TRBD1. Losses at the gene ends were 3 bases for V and 2 bases for J; bases not matched to a gene: 4. The CDR3 has 14 amino acids. Germline values: CDR1 SNHLY, CDR2 FYNNEI. CDR3 sequence reads: CASSDSDRAYEQYF. In nucleotides, the CDR3 is TGTGCCAGCAGTGACTCAGACAGGGCCTACGAGCAGTACTTC. The variable domain in full, completed from reference TRBV2 and TRBJ2-7, reads EPEVTQTPSHQVTQMGQEVILRCVPISNHLYFYWYRQILGQKVEFLVSFYNNEISEKSEIFDDQFSVERPDGSNFTLKIRSTKLEDSAMYFCASSDSDRAYEQYFGPGTRLTVT.

This chain connects TRBV5-4 to TRBJ2-1; 9 bases are shared with TRBD2. Per the germline V gene, CDR1 is SGHNT and CDR2 is YYREEE (reference sequence). Trimming took 3 bases from V and 4 from J; bases not matched to a gene: 11. The CDR3 is 17 amino acids. CDR3 sequence (DNA): TGTGCCAGCAGCTGGGGAGGGAGCGGGGGGTTTTACAATGAGCAGTTCTTC. Protein product: CASSWGGSGGFYNEQFF.

The chain links TRBV7-3 to TRBJ2-1; D possibly corresponds to TRBD1 (7 bases). Trimming took off 5 bases at V and 5 bases at J, with 16 bases between the two ends. The CDR3 extends over 15 amino acids. Germline values: CDR1 SGHTA, CDR2 FQGTGA. The CDR3 here is CASSPRGEGHNEQFF. CDR3 nucleotide sequence: TGTGCCAGCAGCCCCAGGGGGGAAGGGCACAATGAGCAGTTCTTC. Variable domain in full (rest from reference TRBV7-3 and TRBJ2-1): GAGVSQTPSNKVTEKGKYVELRCDPISGHTALYWYRQSLGQGPEFLIYFQGTGAADDSGLPNDRFFAVRPEGSVSTLKIQRTERGDSAVYLCASSPRGEGHNEQFFGPGTRLTVL.

This sequence joins TRBV12-2 and TRBJ2-7; the table names TRBD1, a call not compared with the DNA. TRBV12-2 is a pseudogene locus. The CDR3 consists of 16 residues. The CDR3 region is CASRPYLGVLYYEQYF. DNA for the CDR3: TGTGCAAGTCGCCCTTACTTAGGGGTCCTTTACTACGAGCAGTACTTC.

The gene calls are TRBV7-2 and TRBJ2-3; TRBD1 might be the D (6 bases). Germline CDR1 is SGHTA and CDR2 is FQGNSA. V was shortened by 7 bases and J by 0 bases, with 11 bases between the two germline ends. This CDR3 contains 14 residues. The CDR3 sequence is CASKRGRSTDTQYF. CDR3 sequence (DNA): TGTGCCAGCAAAAGGGGGAGAAGCACAGATACGCAGTATTTT.

A single count supports this clone. The chain is built from TRBV7-2 and TRBJ1-3, with D unresolved. With 3 bases removed from V and 0 bases from J, the gap between germline ends came to 9 bases. This CDR3 contains 15 residues. Germline assignment: CDR1 SGHTA and CDR2 FQGNSA. The CDR3 DNA is TGTGCCAGCAGCTTCGGGGATATCTCTGGAAACACCATATATTTT. Encoded protein: CASSFGDISGNTIYF.

V usage is TRBV14 and J usage is TRBJ1-2, with 11 positions matching TRBD1. This CDR3 spans 16 amino acids. With V trimmed by 0 bases and J by 7 bases, 7 bases remained unmatched. CDR1 and CDR2 from the germline V gene are SGHDN and FVKESK. CDR3 DNA sequence: TGTGCCAGCAGCCAAGAGGGTACCGGGACAGGGGGTGGCTACACCTTC. It specifies CASSQEGTGTGGGYTF.

This clone was recorded many times. V usage is TRBV27 and J usage is TRBJ2-3; the D gene is possibly TRBD1 (5 bases). The length of the CDR3 is 14 residues. The germline V and J ends were trimmed by 5 bases and 1 base, with 10 bases remaining between them. CDR1 is MNHEY, CDR2 SMNVEV, per germline (reference sequence). In DNA, the CDR3 is TGTGCCAGCAGTCCCAGGGATGGCACAGATACGCAGTATTTT. Translated, it gives CASSPRDGTDTQYF.

The genes are TRBV19 and TRBJ2-1, with 9 bases identical to TRBD2. Germline CDR1 LNHDA, CDR2 SQIVND (reference sequence). V lost 5 bases, J lost 4 bases, and 3 bases stayed unmatched. The CDR3 consists of 14 residues. The CDR3 sequence: CASSRGGVYNEQFF. The DNA of the CDR3 is TGTGCCAGTAGTCGCGGGGGGGTATACAATGAGCAGTTCTTC.

The genes are TRBV15 and TRBJ2-3, with D perhaps matching TRBD1 (6 bases). Germline V gene lookup returns CDR1 LNHNV and CDR2 YYDKDF (reference sequence). V was cut by 2 bases and J by 5 bases, with 20 bases left in between. CDR3 size: 17 residues. DNA for the CDR3: TGTGCCACCAGCAGATTACAGGGTAGCATTAAATTAGATACGCAGTATTTT. It encodes CATSRLQGSIKLDTQYF.

This clone was seen only a few times. The chain is built from TRBV12-3 or TRBV12-4 and TRBJ2-7; perhaps TRBD1 as D (6 bases). The V and J ends lost 7 bases and 4 bases respectively, with 14 bases between them. This CDR3 has 13 amino acids. As DNA, the CDR3 is TGTGCCAGCAAGCGACAGGCGAATTACGAGCAGTACTTC. Translating gives CASKRQANYEQYF.

The rearrangement links TRBV7-2 to TRBJ2-2, with D perhaps TRBD2 (5 bases). The germline V gene encodes CDR1 SGHTA and CDR2 FQGNSA. V lost 8 bases to trimming and J lost 6 bases, with 10 bases between them. The CDR3 is 12 residues long. CDR3: CASLGRAGELFF. As DNA, the CDR3 is TGTGCCAGCCTGGGGAGAGCCGGGGAGCTGTTTTTT.

CDR3 sequence reads: CASSTGSDTQYF. CDR3 DNA: TGTGCCAGCAGTACAGGTTCAGATACGCAGTATTTT. V usage is TRBV2 and J usage is TRBJ2-3; maybe TRBD1 (5 bases). V shed 5 bases and J shed 4 bases, with 7 bases lying between them. CDR1 SNHLY and CDR2 FYNNEI come from the germline V gene. The CDR3 sequence is 12 residues long.

This clone was seen more than once but under ten times. V usage is TRBV5-1 and J usage is TRBJ2-7, with 8 bases fitting TRBD2. This CDR3 is 16 amino acids long. The V segment lost 6 bases and the J segment 4 bases; nucleotides outside the gene matches: 15. Germline CDR1 SGHRS, CDR2 YFSETQ. The CDR3 reads CASTLGGGGNRYEQYF. Written as DNA, the CDR3 is TGCGCCAGCACCCTTGGTGGCGGGGGGAACCGTTACGAGCAGTACTTC.

V usage is TRBV29-1 and J usage is TRBJ2-2; no firm D call. The CDR3 sequence is 12 residues long. The V gene's germline CDR1 is SQVTM and CDR2 ANQGSEA. V lost 3 bases to trimming and J lost 7 bases, with 9 bases between them. The CDR3 coding sequence is TGCAGCGTTGAGATCGAGTTCGGGGAGCTGTTTTTT. This codes for CSVEIEFGELFF.